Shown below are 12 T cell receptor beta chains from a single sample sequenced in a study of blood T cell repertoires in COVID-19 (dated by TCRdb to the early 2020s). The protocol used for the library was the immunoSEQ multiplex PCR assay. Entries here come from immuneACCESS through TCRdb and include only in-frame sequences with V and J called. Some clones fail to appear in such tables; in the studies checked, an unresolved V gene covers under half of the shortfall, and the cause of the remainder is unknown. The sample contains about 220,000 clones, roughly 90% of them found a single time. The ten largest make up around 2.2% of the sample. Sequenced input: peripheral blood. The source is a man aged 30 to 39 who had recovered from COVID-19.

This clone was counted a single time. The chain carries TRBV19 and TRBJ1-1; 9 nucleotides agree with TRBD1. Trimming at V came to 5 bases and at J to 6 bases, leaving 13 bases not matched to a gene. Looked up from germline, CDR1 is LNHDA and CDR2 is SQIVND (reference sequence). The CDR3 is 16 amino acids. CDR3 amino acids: CASSPGTGSADPEAFF. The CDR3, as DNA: TGTGCCAGTAGTCCCGGGACAGGGTCCGCCGACCCTGAAGCTTTCTTT. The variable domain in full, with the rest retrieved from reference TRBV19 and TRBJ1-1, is DGGITQSPKYLFRKEGQNVTLSCEQNLNHDAMYWYRQDPGQGLRLIYYSQIVNDFQKGDIAEGYSVSREKKESFPLTVTSAQKNPTAFYLCASSPGTGSADPEAFFGQGTRLTVV.

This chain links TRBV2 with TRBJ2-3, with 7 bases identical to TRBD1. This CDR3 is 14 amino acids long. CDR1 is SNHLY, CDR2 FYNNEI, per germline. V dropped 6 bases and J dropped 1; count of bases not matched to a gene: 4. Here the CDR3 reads CASSPGQRTDTQYF. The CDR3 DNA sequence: TGTGCCAGCAGCCCGGGACAGCGCACAGATACGCAGTATTTT.

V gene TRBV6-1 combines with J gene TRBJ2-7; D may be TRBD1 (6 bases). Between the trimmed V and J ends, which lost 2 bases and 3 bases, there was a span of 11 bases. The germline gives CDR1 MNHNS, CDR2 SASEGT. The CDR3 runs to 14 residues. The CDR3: CASSEWRTDYEQYF. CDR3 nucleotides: TGTGCCAGCAGTGAATGGAGGACAGACTACGAGCAGTACTTC.

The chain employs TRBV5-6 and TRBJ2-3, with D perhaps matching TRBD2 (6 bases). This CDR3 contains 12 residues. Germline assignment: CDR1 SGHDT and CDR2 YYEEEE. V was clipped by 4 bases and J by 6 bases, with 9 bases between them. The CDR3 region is CASSGRFDTQYF. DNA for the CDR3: TGTGCCAGCAGCGGGAGGTTTGATACGCAGTATTTT.

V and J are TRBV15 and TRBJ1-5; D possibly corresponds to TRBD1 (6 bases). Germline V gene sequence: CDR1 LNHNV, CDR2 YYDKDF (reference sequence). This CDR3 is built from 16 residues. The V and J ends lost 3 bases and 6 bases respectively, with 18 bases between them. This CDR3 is CATSRARGATAQPQHF. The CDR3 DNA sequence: TGTGCCACCAGCAGGGCCCGGGGGGCAACGGCTCAGCCCCAGCATTTT.

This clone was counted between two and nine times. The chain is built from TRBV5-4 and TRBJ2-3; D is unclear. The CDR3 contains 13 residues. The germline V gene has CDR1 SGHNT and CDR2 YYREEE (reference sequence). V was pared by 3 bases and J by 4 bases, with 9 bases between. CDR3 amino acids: CASSSGRSDTQYF. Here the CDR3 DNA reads TGTGCCAGCAGCTCAGGCCGGTCAGATACGCAGTATTTT.

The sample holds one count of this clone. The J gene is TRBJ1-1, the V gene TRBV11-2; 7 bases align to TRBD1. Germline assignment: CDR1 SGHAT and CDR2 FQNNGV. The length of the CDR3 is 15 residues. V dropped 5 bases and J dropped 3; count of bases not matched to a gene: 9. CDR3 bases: TGTGCCAGCAGCGTGAGACAGGGATTTTACACTGAAGCTTTCTTT. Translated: CASSVRQGFYTEAFF.

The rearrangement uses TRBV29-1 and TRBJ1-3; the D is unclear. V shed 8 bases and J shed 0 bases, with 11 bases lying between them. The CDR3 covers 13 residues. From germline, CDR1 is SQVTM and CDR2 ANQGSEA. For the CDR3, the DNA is TGCAGCTCAGCCGAGGTCTCTGGAAACACCATATATTTT. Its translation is CSSAEVSGNTIYF. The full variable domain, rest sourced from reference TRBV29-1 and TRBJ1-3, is SAVISQKPSRDICQRGTSLTIQCQVDSQVTMMFWYRQQPGQSLTLIATANQGSEATYESGFVIDKFPISRPNLTFSTLTVSNMSPEDSSIYLCSSAEVSGNTIYFGEGSWLTVV.

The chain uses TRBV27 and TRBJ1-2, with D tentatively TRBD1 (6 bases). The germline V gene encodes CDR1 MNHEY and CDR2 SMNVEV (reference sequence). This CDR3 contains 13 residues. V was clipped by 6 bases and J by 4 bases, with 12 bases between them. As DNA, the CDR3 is TGTGCCAGCAGCCCGGACAGCCCCTATGGCTACACCTTC. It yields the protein CASSPDSPYGYTF.

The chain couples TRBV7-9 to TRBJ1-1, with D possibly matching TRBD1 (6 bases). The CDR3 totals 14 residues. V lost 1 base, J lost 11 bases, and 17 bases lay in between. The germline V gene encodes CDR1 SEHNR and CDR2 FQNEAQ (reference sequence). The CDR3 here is CASSLGEGGIGAFF. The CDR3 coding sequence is TGTGCCAGCAGCTTAGGGGAAGGGGGAATCGGTGCTTTCTTT.

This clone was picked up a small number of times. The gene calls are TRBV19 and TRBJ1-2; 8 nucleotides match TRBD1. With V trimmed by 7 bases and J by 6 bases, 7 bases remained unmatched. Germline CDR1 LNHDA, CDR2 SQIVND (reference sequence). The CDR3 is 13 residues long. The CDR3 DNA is TGTGCCAGTAAAGGGACAGGCCGGGATGGCTACACCTTC. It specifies CASKGTGRDGYTF.

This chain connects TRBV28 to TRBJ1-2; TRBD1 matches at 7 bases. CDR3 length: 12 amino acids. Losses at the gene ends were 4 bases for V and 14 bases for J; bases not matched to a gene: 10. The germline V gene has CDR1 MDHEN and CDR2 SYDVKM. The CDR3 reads CASSSLGRGQTF. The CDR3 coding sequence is TGTGCCAGCAGTTCCCTGGGTAGGGGGCAGACCTTC.